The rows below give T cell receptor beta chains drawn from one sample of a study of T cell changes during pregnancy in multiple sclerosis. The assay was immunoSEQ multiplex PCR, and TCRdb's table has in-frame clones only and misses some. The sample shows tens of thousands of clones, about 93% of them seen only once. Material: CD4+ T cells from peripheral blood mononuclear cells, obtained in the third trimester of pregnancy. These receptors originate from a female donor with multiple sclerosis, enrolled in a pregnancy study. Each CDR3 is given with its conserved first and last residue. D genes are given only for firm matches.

CDR3: CASSLGGGQGNTEAFF
DNA: TGCGCCAGCAGCTTGGGGGGGGGACAGGGGAACACTGAAGCTTTCTTT
D: TRBD1
J: TRBJ1-1
V: TRBV5-1

CDR3: CASRPSSPGGVNTEAFF
DNA: TGTGCCAGTAGGCCCTCCTCACCCGGAGGAGTGAACACTGAAGCTTTCTTT
D: .
J: TRBJ1-1
V: TRBV19

CDR3: CASSLGQGKRDEQFF
DNA: TGCGCCAGCAGCTTGGGACAGGGAAAGAGGGATGAGCAGTTCTTC
D: TRBD1
J: TRBJ2-1
V: TRBV5-1

CDR3: CASSVGLPNTGELFF
DNA: TGTGCCAGCAGCGTAGGACTGCCGAACACCGGGGAGCTGTTTTTT
D: .
J: TRBJ2-2
V: TRBV9

CDR3: CASNPTENYGYTF
DNA: TGTGCCAGTAACCCGACAGAAAACTATGGCTACACCTTC
D: .
J: TRBJ1-2
V: TRBV19

CDR3: CASSLTGEGGGYTF
DNA: TGTGCCAGCAGCCTGACAGGGGAAGGAGGGGGCTACACCTTC
D: TRBD1
J: TRBJ1-2
V: TRBV7-9

CDR3: CASQSDRAYSPLHF
DNA: TGTGCCAGCCAGTCGGACAGGGCTTATTCACCCCTCCACTTT
D: TRBD1
J: TRBJ1-6
V: TRBV2

CDR3: CASSLGLAGNTGELFF
DNA: TGTGCCAGCAGCTTGGGACTAGCGGGGAACACCGGGGAGCTGTTTTTT
D: TRBD2
J: TRBJ2-2
V: TRBV7-9

CDR3: CASSEFQGPTGELFF
DNA: TGTGCCAGCAGTGAGTTTCAGGGCCCCACCGGGGAGCTGTTTTTT
D: .
J: TRBJ2-2
V: TRBV2

CDR3: CASSVIGGTEAFF
DNA: TGTGCCAGCAGTGTAATCGGCGGCACTGAAGCTTTCTTT
D: .
J: TRBJ1-1
V: TRBV2

CDR3: CASSRGTGEQYF
DNA: TGTGCCAGCAGCAGAGGGACAGGGGAGCAGTACTTC
D: TRBD1
J: TRBJ2-7
V: TRBV16

CDR3: CAISGDRGDYEQYF
DNA: TGTGCCATCAGTGGGGACAGGGGTGACTACGAGCAGTACTTC
D: TRBD1
J: TRBJ2-7
V: TRBV10-3

CDR3: CASSPRGPRPNTEAFF
DNA: TGCGCCAGCAGCCCCAGGGGGCCCCGGCCGAACACTGAAGCTTTCTTT
D: TRBD1
J: TRBJ1-1
V: TRBV5-1

CDR3: CASSPGGQRTYNEQFF
DNA: TGTGCCAGCAGCCCGGGGGGCCAAAGGACCTACAATGAGCAGTTCTTC
D: .
J: TRBJ2-1
V: TRBV5-4

CDR3: CASSEAGNTEAFF
DNA: TGTGCCAGTAGTGAGGCGGGGAACACTGAAGCTTTCTTT
D: .
J: TRBJ1-1
V: TRBV19

CDR3: CASSGKGVSTYNEQFF
DNA: TGTGCCAGCAGTGGCAAGGGGGTCAGCACCTACAATGAGCAGTTCTTC
D: .
J: TRBJ2-1
V: TRBV25-1